The clone carrying this T cell receptor beta chain has just a few counts. Its specificity is not known. This CDR3 comprises 13 residues. The V gene's germline CDR1 is MNHEY and CDR2 SVGEGT. V was trimmed by 8 bases and J by 0 bases, leaving 10 bases between them. The data belong to a study of blood T cells in healthy people across ages. Sample-barcoded 5' priming and a J-beta primer mix drove a second PCR of about 6 to 12 cycles. One entry per CDR3 protein results from TCRdb running MiXCR on the 5' RACE reads. Of about 1,000,000 distinct CDR3 sequences listed, 45% were seen once; the top ten hold under 20%. Study results and limitations: In older individuals, TCR beta diversity per million T cells was lower, falling roughly linearly with age. Relative to aged donors, long-lived donors carried more naive CD4+ cells and displayed higher diversity. Not knowing donor CMV status may have confounded expanded clonotype changes.

The V and J genes are TRBV6-2 or TRBV6-3 and TRBJ1-1; D is undetermined. The sequenced material came from blood. The sequence was obtained from an older woman in good health. The CDR3: CASVWGMNTEAFF. The DNA of the CDR3 is TGTGCCAGCGTTTGGGGTATGAACACTGAAGCTTTCTTT.